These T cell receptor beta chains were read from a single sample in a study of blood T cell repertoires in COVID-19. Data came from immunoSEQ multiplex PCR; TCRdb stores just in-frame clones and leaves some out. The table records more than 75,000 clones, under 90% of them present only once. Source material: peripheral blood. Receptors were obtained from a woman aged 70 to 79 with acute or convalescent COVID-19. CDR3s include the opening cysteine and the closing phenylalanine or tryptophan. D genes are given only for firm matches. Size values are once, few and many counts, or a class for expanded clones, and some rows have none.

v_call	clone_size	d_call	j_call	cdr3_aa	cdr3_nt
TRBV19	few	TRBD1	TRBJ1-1	CASSSTGGTEAFF	TGTGCCAGTAGTTCAACAGGGGGGACTGAAGCTTTCTTT
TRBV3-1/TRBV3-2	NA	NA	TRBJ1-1	CASSQGTGVITEAFF	TGTGCCAGCAGCCAAGGTACGGGGGTAATCACTGAAGCTTTCTTT
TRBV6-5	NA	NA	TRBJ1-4	CASRGGNEKLFF	TGTGCCAGCCGAGGGGGTAATGAAAAACTGTTTTTT
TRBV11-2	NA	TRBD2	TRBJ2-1	CASSWGGVNEQFF	TGTGCCAGCAGCTGGGGGGGTGTCAATGAGCAGTTCTTC
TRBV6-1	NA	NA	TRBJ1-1	CASSEASNGRQEAFF	TGTGCCAGCAGTGAAGCATCCAATGGGCGACAAGAAGCTTTCTTT
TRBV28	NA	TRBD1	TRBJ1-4	CASSGGQGVYEKLFF	TGTGCCAGCAGTGGAGGACAGGGAGTTTATGAAAAACTGTTTTTT
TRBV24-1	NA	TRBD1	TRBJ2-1	CATRGQGLNNEQFF	TGTGCCACCAGAGGACAGGGTCTTAACAATGAGCAGTTCTTC
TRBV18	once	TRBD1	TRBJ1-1	CASSPDRATEAFF	TGTGCCAGCTCACCGGACAGGGCCACTGAAGCTTTCTTT
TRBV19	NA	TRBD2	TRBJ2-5	CATQAGGTPPQYF	TGTGCCACCCAAGCGGGAGGGACTCCGCCCCAGTACTTC
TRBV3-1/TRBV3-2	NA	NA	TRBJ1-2	CASSPTKNYGYTF	TGTGCCAGCAGTCCTACGAAGAACTATGGCTACACCTTC
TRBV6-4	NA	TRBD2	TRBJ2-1	CASSELAEKTNNEQFF	TGTGCCAGCAGTGAGCTAGCGGAGAAAACAAACAATGAGCAGTTCTTC
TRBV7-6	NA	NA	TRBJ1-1	CASSLWTDTEAFF	TGTGCCAGCAGCTTATGGACAGACACTGAAGCTTTCTTT
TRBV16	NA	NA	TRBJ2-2	CASSQSPGAGELFF	TGTGCCAGCAGCCAATCACCAGGGGCCGGGGAGCTGTTTTTT
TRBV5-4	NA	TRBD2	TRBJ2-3	CASSSRGGAPDTQYF	TGTGCCAGCAGCTCACGCGGGGGGGCCCCAGATACGCAGTATTTT
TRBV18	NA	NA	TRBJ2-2	CASSPLIARGGELFF	TGTGCCAGCTCACCACTCATTGCTCGGGGCGGGGAGCTGTTTTTT
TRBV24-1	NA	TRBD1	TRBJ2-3	CATSEQTGLTDTQYF	TGTGCCACCAGTGAGCAGACAGGGTTGACAGATACGCAGTATTTT
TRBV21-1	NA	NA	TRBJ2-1	CASSGSGTAYNEQFF	TGTGCCAGCAGCGGGTCCGGGACAGCCTACAATGAGCAGTTCTTC
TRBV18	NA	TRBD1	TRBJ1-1	CASSPPGTGGLNTEAFF	TGTGCCAGCTCACCACCGGGGACAGGGGGCCTGAACACTGAAGCTTTCTTT
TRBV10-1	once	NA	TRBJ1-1	CASSESSGFGTEAFF	TGCGCCAGCAGTGAGTCTTCAGGGTTTGGCACTGAAGCTTTCTTT
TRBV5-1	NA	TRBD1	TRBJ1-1	CASSRQGPSMNTEAFF	TGCGCCAGCAGCAGACAGGGGCCCTCGATGAACACTGAAGCTTTCTTT
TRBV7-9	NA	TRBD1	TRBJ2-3	CASSPGTGGTDTQYF	TGTGCCAGCAGCCCCGGGACAGGGGGCACAGATACGCAGTATTTT
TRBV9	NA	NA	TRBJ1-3	CASSVATGELGNTIYF	TGTGCCAGCAGCGTAGCTACCGGGGAACTCGGAAACACCATATATTTT
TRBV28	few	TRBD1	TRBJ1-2	CASSPGQGIGYGYTF	TGTGCCAGCAGTCCCGGACAGGGAATTGGGTATGGCTACACCTTC
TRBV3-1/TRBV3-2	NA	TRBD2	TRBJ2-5	CASSGVSGVQETQYF	TGTGCCAGCAGCGGGGTGAGCGGGGTCCAAGAGACCCAGTACTTC
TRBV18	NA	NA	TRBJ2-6	CASSPPPGQNPSGANVLTF	TGTGCCAGCTCACCACCGCCAGGACAGAACCCCTCTGGGGCCAACGTCCTGACTTTC
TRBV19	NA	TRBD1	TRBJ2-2	CASSPRTGFNTGELFF	TGTGCCAGTAGTCCCAGGACAGGGTTCAACACCGGGGAGCTGTTTTTT
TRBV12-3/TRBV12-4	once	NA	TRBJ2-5	CASSRTGWETQYF	TGTGCCAGCAGCCGTACAGGGTGGGAGACCCAGTACTTC
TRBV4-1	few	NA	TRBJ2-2	CASSPQGRGVNTGELFF	TGCGCCAGCAGCCCCCAAGGGAGGGGGGTGAACACCGGGGAGCTGTTTTTT
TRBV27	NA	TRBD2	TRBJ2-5	CASSLGLAGYQETQYF	TGTGCCAGCAGTTTGGGGTTAGCGGGCTACCAAGAGACCCAGTACTTC
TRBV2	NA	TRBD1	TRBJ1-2	CASRDGTGLPLSYGYTF	TGTGCCAGCAGGGACGGGACAGGTTTACCTTTAAGCTATGGCTACACCTTC
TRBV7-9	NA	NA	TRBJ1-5	CATSVQGGNQPQHF	TGTGCCACTTCGGTGCAGGGTGGCAATCAGCCCCAGCATTTT
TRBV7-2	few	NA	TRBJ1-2	CASSPVGAGRGGYTF	TGTGCCAGCAGCCCCGTGGGTGCAGGGCGGGGTGGCTACACCTTC
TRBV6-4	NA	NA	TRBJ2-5	CASSPHGGTGETQYF	TGTGCCAGCAGTCCCCATGGAGGGACCGGGGAGACCCAGTACTTC
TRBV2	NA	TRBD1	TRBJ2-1	CASSRQGSYNEQFF	TGTGCCAGCAGTCGACAGGGGTCCTACAATGAGCAGTTCTTC
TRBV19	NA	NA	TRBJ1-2	CASSIGADYGYTF	TGTGCCAGTAGTATAGGAGCGGACTATGGCTACACCTTC
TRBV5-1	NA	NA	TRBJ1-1	CASSLLPQNTEAFF	TGCGCCAGCAGCTTGCTGCCACAGAACACTGAAGCTTTCTTT
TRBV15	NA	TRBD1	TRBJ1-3	CATSREGTGGARNTIYF	TGTGCCACCAGCAGAGAGGGGACAGGGGGCGCGAGAAACACCATATATTTT
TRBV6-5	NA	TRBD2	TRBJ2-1	CASSYSGTSGIGEQFF	TGTGCCAGCAGTTACTCTGGGACTAGCGGAATAGGTGAGCAGTTCTTC
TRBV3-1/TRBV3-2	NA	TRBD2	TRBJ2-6	CASSRNVGLAGGLVNSGANVLTF	TGTGCCAGCAGCCGTAATGTCGGACTAGCGGGGGGCCTAGTAAACTCTGGGGCCAACGTCCTGACTTTC
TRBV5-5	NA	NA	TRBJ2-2	CASSLLRTANTGELFF	TGTGCCAGCAGCTTATTAAGGACAGCGAACACCGGGGAGCTGTTTTTT
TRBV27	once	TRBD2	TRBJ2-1	CASSPGLAGAEPSYNEQFF	TGTGCCAGCAGTCCCGGACTAGCGGGAGCCGAACCCTCCTACAATGAGCAGTTCTTC
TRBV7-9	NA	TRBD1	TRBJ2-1	CASSFSSRTGSYNEQFF	TGTGCCAGCAGCTTTTCATCCAGGACAGGGTCCTACAATGAGCAGTTCTTC
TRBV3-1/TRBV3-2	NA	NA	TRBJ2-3	CASSPRCRAVETDTQYF	TGTGCCAGCAGCCCAAGGTGCAGGGCGGTAGAAACAGATACGCAGTATTTT
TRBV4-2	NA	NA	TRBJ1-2	CASSQGTVNYGYTF	TGTGCCAGCAGCCAAGGGACAGTTAACTATGGCTACACCTTC
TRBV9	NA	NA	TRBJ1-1	CASSVVPGTEAFF	TGTGCCAGCAGCGTAGTTCCGGGTACTGAAGCTTTCTTT
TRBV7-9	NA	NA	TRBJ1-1	CASQTDRNTEAFF	TGTGCCAGCCAAACGGACAGGAACACTGAAGCTTTCTTT
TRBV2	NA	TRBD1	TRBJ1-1	CASRRTGQASEAFF	TGTGCCAGCAGGAGGACGGGACAGGCGAGTGAAGCTTTCTTT
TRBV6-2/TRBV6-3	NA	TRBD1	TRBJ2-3	CASSYSQGIDTQYF	TGTGCCAGCAGTTACTCACAGGGGATAGATACGCAGTATTTT
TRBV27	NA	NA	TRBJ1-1	CASSSFSEAFF	TGTGCCAGCAGTTCCTTTAGTGAAGCTTTCTTT
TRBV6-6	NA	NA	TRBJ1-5	CASSYPDRSNQPQHF	TGTGCCAGCAGTTACCCAGACAGGAGCAATCAGCCCCAGCATTTT
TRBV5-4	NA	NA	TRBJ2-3	CASSITGRPDTQYF	TGTGCCAGCAGCATTACAGGCAGACCAGATACGCAGTATTTT
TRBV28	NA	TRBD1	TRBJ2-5	CASSLRGGTGQQETQYF	TGTGCCAGCAGCCTGAGGGGTGGGACAGGGCAACAGGAGACCCAGTACTTC
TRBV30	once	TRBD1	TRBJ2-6	CAWKTPGQYFSGANVLTF	TGTGCCTGGAAGACCCCGGGACAGTACTTCTCTGGGGCCAACGTCCTGACTTTC
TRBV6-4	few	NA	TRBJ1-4	CASSASGDTTNEKLFF	TGTGCCAGCAGTGCCTCAGGGGATACAACTAATGAAAAACTGTTTTTT
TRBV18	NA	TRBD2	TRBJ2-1	CASSPPRAGDNEQFF	TGTGCCAGCTCACCCCCCCGAGCGGGGGACAATGAGCAGTTCTTC
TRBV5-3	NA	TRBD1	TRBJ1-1	CAKILTGGDEAFF	TGTGCCAAAATCCTGACAGGGGGCGATGAAGCTTTCTTT
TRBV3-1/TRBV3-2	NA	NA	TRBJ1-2	CASSRSPSGGYGYTF	TGTGCCAGCAGCCGGTCACCCAGCGGCGGCTATGGCTACACCTTC
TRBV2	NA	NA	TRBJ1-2	CASRGGDYGYTF	TGTGCCAGCCGCGGGGGCGACTATGGCTACACCTTC